These 30 T cell receptor beta chains were sequenced from one sample in a study of blood T cell repertoires in COVID-19. Method: immunoSEQ multiplex PCR; TCRdb's copy keeps in-frame clones and lacks some. The repertoire holds approximately 24,000 clones, with approximately 94% as singletons. Source material: peripheral blood. The receptor set was obtained from a woman in her forties or fifties with active COVID-19.

This chain joins TRBV7-9 and TRBJ2-6; TRBD1 matches 10 bases. Per germline, CDR1 SEHNR and CDR2 FQNEAQ (reference sequence). V lost 5 bases, J lost 1 base, and 8 bases stayed unmatched. CDR3 size: 18 residues. As DNA, the CDR3 is TGTGCCAGCAGCAAAAGAAGACAGGGGGCTTCTGGGGCCAACGTCCTGACTTTC. Its protein is CASSKRRQGASGANVLTF.

V is TRBV27 and J is TRBJ1-4; D is undetermined. The CDR3 is 15 residues long. V lost 5 bases and J 0 bases, leaving 10 bases between the germline ends. Per germline, CDR1 MNHEY and CDR2 SMNVEV (reference sequence). Written as DNA, the CDR3 is TGTGCCAGCAGTGGTCGAGCGGCAACTAATGAAAAACTGTTTTTT. Its translation is CASSGRAATNEKLFF.

This chain connects TRBV15 to TRBJ1-2; TRBD1 matches at 10 bases. The V gene end was trimmed by 0 bases and the J gene end by 3 bases; junction bases not matched to a gene: 7. The CDR3 runs to 17 residues. The V gene's germline CDR1 is LNHNV and CDR2 YYDKDF (reference sequence). DNA for the CDR3: TGTGCCACCAGCAGAGACCCGACAGGGGGCGCAGACTATGGCTACACCTTC. This encodes CATSRDPTGGADYGYTF.

The chain combines TRBV28 with TRBJ1-2; 7 positions match TRBD1. Germline CDR1 reads MDHEN; CDR2 reads SYDVKM. CDR3 size: 12 residues. V lost 5 bases and J lost 4; bases outside the gene matches: 1. This chain's CDR3 is CASSRDSYGYTF. The DNA of the CDR3 is TGTGCCAGCAGTCGGGACAGCTATGGCTACACCTTC.

This chain links TRBV7-2 with TRBJ2-1, with D perhaps matching TRBD2 (6 bases). The V gene lost 5 bases and the J gene lost 4 bases, with 15 bases spanning the gap. Germline lookup yields CDR1 SGHTA and CDR2 FQGNSA. The CDR3 is 15 amino acids. CDR3: CASSPPSGGYNEQFF. CDR3 nucleotide sequence: TGTGCCAGCAGCCCCCCATCTGGGGGGTACAATGAGCAGTTCTTC. Drawing the rest from reference TRBV7-2 and TRBJ2-1, the complete variable domain is GAGVSQSPSNKVTEKGKDVELRCDPISGHTALYWYRQSLGQGLEFLIYFQGNSAPDKSGLPSDRFSAERTGGSVSTLTIQRTQQEDSAVYLCASSPPSGGYNEQFFGPGTRLTVL.

The genes are TRBV24-1 and TRBJ2-1; 7 bases align to TRBD2. The V gene's germline CDR1 is KGHDR and CDR2 SFDVKD. V dropped 1 base and J dropped 5; count of bases not matched to a gene: 7. The CDR3 sequence is 16 residues long. The CDR3 DNA reads TGTGCCACCAGTGATTTCGGCAGGGAGGGGAACAATGAGCAGTTCTTC. Translation gives CATSDFGREGNNEQFF.

A single count supports this clone. The CDR3 here is CASSVEDRAGQPQHF. The CDR3 bases are TGTGCCAGCAGCGTAGAAGACAGGGCGGGTCAGCCCCAGCATTTT. The chain combines TRBV9 with TRBJ1-5, with 7 bases that match TRBD1. V gave up 0 bases and J gave up 6 bases; unmatched junction bases: 6. The CDR3 length is 15 residues. Looked up from germline, CDR1 is SGDLS and CDR2 is YYNGEE. The full variable domain, with the rest looked up from reference TRBV9 and TRBJ1-5, is DSGVTQTPKHLITATGQRVTLRCSPRSGDLSVYWYQQSLDQGLQFLIQYYNGEERAKGNILERFSAQQFPDLHSELNLSSLELGDSALYFCASSVEDRAGQPQHFGDGTRLSIL.

The rearrangement links TRBV2 to TRBJ2-5; D is uncertain. This CDR3 comprises 11 residues. Per the germline V gene, CDR1 is SNHLY and CDR2 is FYNNEI. The V end was cut by 5 bases, the J end by 5 bases, with 6 bases between. In nucleotides, the CDR3 is TGTGCCAGCAGTAATGAGGAGACCCAGTACTTC. It translates to CASSNEETQYF.

The chain carries TRBV19 and TRBJ1-2; D unresolved. V shed 2 bases and J shed 8 bases, with 9 bases lying between them. CDR1 is LNHDA, CDR2 SQIVND, per germline (reference sequence). The CDR3 is made up of 12 amino acids. The CDR3 DNA reads TGTGCCAGTAGTATACAGTCCCAAGGCTACACCTTC. It yields the protein CASSIQSQGYTF.

The genes are TRBV7-9 and TRBJ2-7; 9 bases fit TRBD1. J was trimmed by 1 base and V by 6 bases; bases with no gene match: 4. Germline CDR1 and CDR2: SEHNR and FQNEAQ (reference sequence). The CDR3 loop spans 14 amino acids. The chain's CDR3 is CASRGDRESYEQYF. DNA for the CDR3: TGTGCCAGCAGAGGGGACAGGGAATCCTACGAGCAGTACTTC.

The V gene is TRBV18, the J gene TRBJ1-2, with TRBD1 matching over 8 bases. CDR1 is KGHSH, CDR2 LQKENI, per germline. The length of the CDR3 is 17 residues. V lost 2 bases, J lost 3 bases, and 11 bases stayed unmatched. CDR3 nucleotides: TGTGCCAGCTCACCAACGACAGGGGTAGTGAGGGACTATGGCTACACCTTC. Protein product: CASSPTTGVVRDYGYTF.

This rearrangement joins TRBV19 to TRBJ1-1, with D perhaps TRBD1 (6 bases). Germline V CDR1 and CDR2: LNHDA, SQIVND (reference sequence). V was trimmed by 3 bases and J by 4 bases, leaving 9 bases between them. The CDR3 runs to 13 residues. The CDR3 DNA reads TGTGCCAGTAGTATGACAGGTTCCACTGAAGCTTTCTTT. This gives the protein CASSMTGSTEAFF. Full variable domain (remainder filled in from reference TRBV19 and TRBJ1-1): DGGITQSPKYLFRKEGQNVTLSCEQNLNHDAMYWYRQDPGQGLRLIYYSQIVNDFQKGDIAEGYSVSREKKESFPLTVTSAQKNPTAFYLCASSMTGSTEAFFGQGTRLTVV.

This chain connects TRBV19 to TRBJ1-5; 7 bases agree with TRBD1. V lost 3 bases to trimming and J lost 6 bases; unmatched junction nucleotides: 14. The CDR3 contains 17 residues. Germline CDR1 reads LNHDA; CDR2 reads SQIVND (reference sequence). DNA for the CDR3: TGTGCCAGTAGTATTTGGTCAGGGGGAGCCTTCGGTCAGCCCCAGCATTTT. This translates into CASSIWSGGAFGQPQHF.

The J gene is TRBJ2-7, the V gene TRBV7-3; 11 bases map to TRBD2. Unmatched junction bases numbered 14, after V lost 6 bases and J lost 7 bases. From germline, CDR1 is SGHTA and CDR2 FQGTGA. There are 16 residues in the CDR3. CDR3 DNA: TGTGCCAGCAGTTCACAGACTAGCGGGGCCTCGGGTGAGCAGTACGTC. This codes for CASSSQTSGASGEQYV.

The rearrangement links TRBV29-1 to TRBJ1-2, with D possibly TRBD1 on 5 matching bases. The V gene's germline CDR1 is SQVTM and CDR2 ANQGSEA. The CDR3 is 11 residues long. The V gene lost 4 bases and the J gene lost 2 bases, with 5 bases spanning the gap. The CDR3 bases are TGCAGCGTTGGGACAAACTATGGCTACACCTTC. Amino acid sequence: CSVGTNYGYTF. Based on the CDR3 plus reference TRBV29-1 and TRBJ1-2, the full variable domain is SAVISQKPSRDICQRGTSLTIQCQVDSQVTMMFWYRQQPGQSLTLIATANQGSEATYESGFVIDKFPISRPNLTFSTLTVSNMSPEDSSIYLCSVGTNYGYTFGSGTRLTVV.

V usage is TRBV13 and J usage is TRBJ2-7; weak D call: TRBD2 (6 bases). The CDR3 is made up of 13 amino acids. Germline CDR1 is PRHDT and CDR2 is FYEKMQ (reference sequence). V shed 3 bases and J shed 2 bases, with 8 bases lying between them. The CDR3, as DNA: TGTGCCAGCAGCTTCGGCGGGACCTACGAGCAGTACGTC. Translating it yields CASSFGGTYEQYV.

The CDR3 here is CASSFLRPTSTDTQYF. CDR3 in DNA: TGTGCCAGCAGTTTTTTACGCCCCACTAGCACAGATACGCAGTATTTT. The V gene is TRBV27, the J gene TRBJ2-3; the D is unclear. The CDR3 has 16 residues. Trimming took 3 bases from V and 0 from J, leaving 13 bases between them. Germline V lookup: CDR1 MNHEY, CDR2 SMNVEV (reference sequence).

This chain connects TRBV28 to TRBJ2-3, with a weak D call TRBD2 (6 bases). CDR3 length: 13 residues. CDR1 and CDR2 (germline): MDHEN, SYDVKM. Between the trimmed V and J ends, which lost 5 bases and 5 bases, there was a span of 11 bases. The chain's CDR3 is CASSLLALDTQYF. The CDR3 DNA follows: TGTGCCAGCAGTCTACTAGCTTTAGATACGCAGTATTTT.

V gene TRBV28 combines with J gene TRBJ2-3; 11 bases fit TRBD2. The CDR3 is made up of 17 amino acids. The germline V gene encodes CDR1 MDHEN and CDR2 SYDVKM. Trimming cost V 7 bases and J 4 bases; bases outside gene matches: 13. This chain's CDR3 is CASIPGTSGGWSDTQYF. CDR3 sequence (DNA): TGTGCCAGCATCCCGGGGACTAGCGGAGGTTGGTCAGATACGCAGTATTTT.

The rearrangement uses TRBV5-5 and TRBJ1-5; 8 bases are a match to TRBD1. The CDR3 has 16 residues. CDR1 SGHKS and CDR2 YYEKEE come from the germline V gene (reference sequence). The V and J ends lost 3 bases and 3 bases, in that order; junction bases with no gene match: 8. CDR3 loop: CASSSAGQGFNQPQHF. The CDR3 region has the DNA TGTGCCAGCAGCTCCGCCGGACAGGGATTCAATCAGCCCCAGCATTTT. Together with reference TRBV5-5 and TRBJ1-5, the CDR3 gives the full variable domain: DAGVTQSPTHLIKTRGQQVTLRCSPISGHKSVSWYQQVLGQGPQFIFQYYEKEERGRGNFPDRFSARQFPNYSSELNVNALLLGDSALYLCASSSAGQGFNQPQHFGDGTRLSIL.

The V call is TRBV14, the J call TRBJ1-4; D not resolved. The CDR3 length is 16 residues. CDR1 is SGHDN and CDR2 is FVKESK in the germline V gene. Trimming took off 2 bases at V and 0 bases at J, with 10 bases between the two ends. DNA of the CDR3: TGTGCCAGCAGCCAACACCTGTCAGCAACTAATGAAAAACTGTTTTTT. Translated: CASSQHLSATNEKLFF.

V is TRBV5-1 and J is TRBJ2-2; 10 bases align to TRBD2. CDR3 size: 16 residues. Germline V gene data show CDR1 as SGHRS and CDR2 as YFSETQ. V gave up 7 bases and J gave up 4 bases; unmatched junction bases: 10. The CDR3 spells CASQEGLAAFTGELFF. The DNA for the CDR3 is TGCGCCAGCCAAGAAGGACTAGCGGCCTTCACCGGGGAGCTGTTTTTT.

This chain connects TRBV3-1 (or the pseudogene TRBV3-2) to TRBJ2-5; TRBD2 matches 7 bases. Trimming removed 3 bases from V and 5 bases from J; junction bases left unmatched: 6. The germline CDR1 and CDR2 sequences are LGHDT and YNNKEL (reference sequence). This CDR3 is built from 14 residues. CDR3 amino acids: CASSHGLVGETQYF. As DNA, the CDR3 is TGTGCCAGCAGCCACGGACTAGTTGGCGAGACCCAGTACTTC.

The chain links TRBV29-1 to TRBJ2-3, with a possible D match to TRBD1 (6 bases). This CDR3 comprises 11 residues. V lost 3 bases to trimming and J lost 5 bases, with 6 bases between them. CDR1 and CDR2 (germline): SQVTM, ANQGSEA. The CDR3 is CSVDRGDTQYF. The CDR3 coding sequence is TGCAGCGTTGACAGGGGAGATACGCAGTATTTT.

The rearrangement uses TRBV19 and TRBJ1-2, with TRBD1 identical over 9 bases. Unmatched junction bases numbered 11, after V lost 7 bases and J lost 8 bases. Per the germline V gene, CDR1 is LNHDA and CDR2 is SQIVND (reference sequence). The CDR3 runs to 14 residues. The CDR3 is CASTRGQGKGGYTF. The CDR3, as DNA: TGTGCCAGTACCCGTGGACAGGGGAAGGGCGGCTACACCTTC.

The chain carries TRBV27 and TRBJ1-2; D is unresolved. The CDR3 has 13 residues. V was pared by 6 bases and J by 8 bases, with 16 bases between. Per germline, CDR1 MNHEY and CDR2 SMNVEV (reference sequence). CDR3 sequence: CASRGGPGGGYTF. The CDR3 region has the DNA TGTGCCAGCAGGGGTGGGCCAGGCGGGGGCTACACCTTC.

The chain recombines TRBV12-5 with TRBJ1-1; a possible D gene is TRBD1 (5 bases). V dropped 6 bases and J dropped 6 bases, with 8 bases sitting between them. The CDR3 has 11 residues. Germline V gives CDR1 LGHNT, CDR2 FRNRAP. The CDR3 here is CASGRGAEAFF. The CDR3 coding sequence is TGTGCTAGTGGACGGGGGGCTGAAGCTTTCTTT.

The chain couples TRBV2 to TRBJ2-3; D might be TRBD1 (7 bases). This CDR3 spans 15 amino acids. Trimming pared 6 bases from V and 6 bases from J, leaving 19 bases between. Germline V gene lookup returns CDR1 SNHLY and CDR2 FYNNEI. The CDR3 nucleotides are TGTGCCAGCAGAAGCCAGGGGGGCAAAGAGGATACGCAGTATTTT. Translation: CASRSQGGKEDTQYF.

The chain employs TRBV28 and TRBJ1-6; D remains unclear. The CDR3 has 15 residues. Deletions cut 6 bases from V and 9 bases from J, with 18 bases between. Germline CDR1 reads MDHEN; CDR2 reads SYDVKM. The CDR3 DNA is TGTGCCAGCAGACCAGAGGAAAGTCGGGGTTCACCCCTCCACTTT. Its protein is CASRPEESRGSPLHF.

V gene TRBV18 combines with J gene TRBJ2-7, with 13 bases identical to TRBD2. After removal of 5 bases from V and 1 base from J, the junction contained 11 bases not matched to a gene. Germline-derived CDR1 and CDR2 are KGHSH and LQKENI. CDR3 length equals 18 residues. The DNA for the CDR3 is TGTGCCAGCTCAAGGACTAGCGGGGGAGTGGGGGCATCCTACGAGCAGTACGTC. This sequence encodes CASSRTSGGVGASYEQYV.